The 3 T cell receptor beta chains below were found in one sample sequenced in a study of blood T cells in healthy people across ages. Through a sample-barcoded 5' primer and a J-beta primer mix, a second PCR was run for roughly 7 to 12 cycles. TCRdb processed the 5' RACE reads anew with MiXCR; each CDR3 protein has one entry. Of over a million distinct CDR3 sequences in the sample, 35% to 45% are singletons; the top ten hold 6.5% to 10%. The source material was blood. These receptors were collected from a woman between 18 and 29 years old in good health.

The V and J genes are TRBV29-1 and TRBJ1-6, with D hard to call. The V gene's germline CDR1 is SQVTM and CDR2 ANQGSEA. The CDR3 is 13 amino acids. V was pared by 4 bases and J by 5 bases, with 9 bases between. Written as DNA, the CDR3 is TGCAGCGTTGGTGCCAGCAATAATTCACCCCTCCACTTT. The encoded protein is CSVGASNNSPLHF.

The V call is TRBV14, the J call TRBJ2-3, with a weak D call TRBD2 (6 bases). The CDR3 consists of 17 residues. With 3 bases removed from V and 4 bases from J, the gap between germline ends came to 20 bases. Germline lookup yields CDR1 SGHDN and CDR2 FVKESK. The CDR3 is CASSHTRIGGRSDTQYF. CDR3 nucleotides: TGTGCCAGCAGCCACACCCGAATCGGGGGAAGGTCAGATACGCAGTATTTT.

This clonotype turned up a few times. The rearrangement joins TRBV20-1 to TRBJ2-4; 7 nucleotides line up with TRBD2. The J call may be mistaken, given a closer DNA end match to TRBJ2-7. The CDR3 is 13 residues long. Germline CDR1 DFQATT, CDR2 SNEGSKA (reference sequence). The CDR3 loop is CSAKGAGDYEQYF. In nucleotides, the CDR3 is TGCAGTGCTAAAGGGGCGGGGGACTACGAGCAGTACTTC.